A single TCR beta chain is shown here with its context. Its antigen is currently unknown. The V segment lost 1 base and the J segment 0 bases; nucleotides outside the gene matches: 18. CDR1 is MNHEY and CDR2 is SMNVEV in the germline V gene (reference sequence). CDR3 length equals 20 residues. The data were taken from a study of cytomegalovirus exposure and HLA in healthy donors. The study, taken as a whole, reports: As a later analysis showed, a missense DCLRE1C variant was linked to trimming of TCR beta V- and J-genes. Cytomegalovirus-associated TCR beta chains were listed, numbering 150 to 200. A later analysis revealed that TCR association rates differed between HLA loci, peaking at DRB1 and bottoming out at HLA-C. Most TCR sequences were seen very rarely across donors, but some public TCRs occurred in many.

PCR employed 60 Vbeta and 13 Jbeta primers. Some clones are missing from TCRdb's copy, which holds only in-frame ones; the method was immunoSEQ multiplex PCR. The table lists some 110,000 clones, approximately 70% of them singletons. Sample: PBMCs. The J gene is TRBJ2-7, the V gene TRBV27; 7 nucleotides line up with TRBD2. This clonotype was obtained from a boy between 10 and 17 years old in good health and CMV-seronegative. CDR3 amino acids: CASSLFGHPSGPGGSYEQYF. DNA for the CDR3: TGTGCCAGCAGTTTATTTGGACACCCATCCGGTCCGGGGGGCTCCTACGAGCAGTACTTC.